This T cell receptor beta chain was observed in a study of blood T cell repertoires in COVID-19. CDR1 is SGHKS and CDR2 is YYEKEE in the germline V gene (reference sequence). The germline V and J ends were trimmed by 10 bases and 8 bases, with 19 bases remaining between them. CDR3 length equals 13 residues. Authors' analysis steps: Researchers report that nucleated cell counts were estimated from reference gene primer amplification. Repertoires were generated with immunoSEQ multiplex PCR, while TCRdb's copy carries only in-frame clones and drops some. V, J and clone size derive from that table, while D and trimming were established from the DNA sequence. The sample carries 250,000 or so clones, 70% to 90% recorded once. This study enrolled people aged roughly 18 to 90 from about 24 US geographic areas.

The specimen sequenced was PBMCs or T cells enriched from blood (not recorded which). This clonotype originated in a woman in her 30s with acute COVID-19. The V call is TRBV5-5, the J call TRBJ2-1; D possibly corresponds to TRBD2 (5 bases). CDR3: CAFSVGVSHEQFF. CDR3 in DNA: TGTGCCTTCAGTGTCGGGGTCTCCCATGAGCAGTTCTTC.